These 5 T cell receptor beta chains were all obtained from the same sample, sequenced in a study of blood T cell repertoires in COVID-19. Method: immunoSEQ multiplex PCR; TCRdb's copy keeps in-frame clones and lacks some. The sample contains fewer than 140,000 clones, 84% of which appear only once. The sequencing sample was made of peripheral blood. The receptors shown here come from a woman aged 55-70 years with acute or convalescent COVID-19.

This clone was counted between two and nine times. This chain links TRBV5-1 with TRBJ1-3; 7 positions match TRBD1. The V segment lost 10 bases and the J segment 2 bases; nucleotides outside the gene matches: 12. Germline V lookup: CDR1 SGHRS, CDR2 YFSETQ. There are 15 residues in the CDR3. CDR3 nucleotide sequence: TGCGCCCCCCTTTCTAAGGGGGCGACTGGAAACACCATATATTTT. It encodes CAPLSKGATGNTIYF.

The sample holds a few counts of this clone. This chain connects TRBV4-2 to TRBJ2-7; 10 bases map to TRBD2. Germline CDR1 is LGHNA and CDR2 is YNFKEQ. This CDR3 is built from 16 residues. The J segment lost 6 bases and the V segment lost 2 bases, leaving 10 bases of the junction unmatched. The CDR3 sequence: CASSQMGDLAGVEQYF. The CDR3 DNA reads as TGTGCCAGCAGCCAAATGGGGGACCTAGCGGGAGTCGAGCAGTACTTC.

J is TRBJ1-1 and V is TRBV25-1; 9 nucleotides match TRBD1. This CDR3 comprises 15 residues. CDR1 is MGHDK, CDR2 SYGVNS, per germline. V shed 2 bases and J 4 bases; nucleotides not matched to a gene: 5. The CDR3: CASSEKDRGTTEAFF. CDR3 DNA: TGTGCCAGCAGTGAAAAAGACAGGGGGACCACTGAAGCTTTCTTT.

This chain links TRBV30 with TRBJ2-5; D uncertain. From germline, CDR1 is GTSNPN and CDR2 SVGIG (reference sequence). V dropped 0 bases and J dropped 0 bases, with 8 bases sitting between them. This CDR3 contains 14 residues. The CDR3 region is CAWSVRWYQETQYF. The CDR3 DNA reads as TGTGCCTGGAGTGTACGGTGGTACCAAGAGACCCAGTACTTC. Filled out from reference TRBV30 and TRBJ2-5, the complete variable domain reads SQTIHQWPATLVQPVGSPLSLECTVEGTSNPNLYWYRQAAGRGLQLLFYSVGIGQISSEVPQNLSASRPQDRQFILSSKKLLLSDSGFYLCAWSVRWYQETQYFGPGTRLLVL.

Only a few counts were recorded for this clone. This chain uses TRBV4-1 with TRBJ2-2, with a weak D call TRBD1 (6 bases). Germline V gives CDR1 MGHRA, CDR2 YSYEKL. The CDR3 length is 18 residues. The V gene lost 2 bases and the J gene lost 0 bases, with 16 bases spanning the gap. This CDR3 reads CASSQMPGTPSNTGELFF. The CDR3 DNA is TGCGCCAGCAGCCAAATGCCCGGGACACCTTCGAACACCGGGGAGCTGTTTTTT.